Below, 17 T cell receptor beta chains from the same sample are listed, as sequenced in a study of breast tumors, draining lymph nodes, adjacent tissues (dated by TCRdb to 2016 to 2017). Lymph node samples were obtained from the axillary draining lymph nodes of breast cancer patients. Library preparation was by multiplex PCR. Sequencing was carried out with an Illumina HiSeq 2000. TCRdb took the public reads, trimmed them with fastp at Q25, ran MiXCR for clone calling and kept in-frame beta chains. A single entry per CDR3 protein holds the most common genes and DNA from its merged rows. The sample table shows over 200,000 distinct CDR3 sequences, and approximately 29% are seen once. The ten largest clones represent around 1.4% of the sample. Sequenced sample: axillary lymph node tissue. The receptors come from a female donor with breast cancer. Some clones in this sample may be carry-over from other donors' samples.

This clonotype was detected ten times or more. CDR3 DNA sequence: TGTGCCAGCACCGAGGTCAGGGGGAACACTGAAGCTTTCTTT. Its translation is CASTEVRGNTEAFF. J is TRBJ1-1 and V is TRBV2, with a tentative D call TRBD1 (6 bases). CDR3 length: 14 amino acids. The ends were cut back, 7 bases at V and 1 base at J, with 13 bases in the middle. From germline, CDR1 is SNHLY and CDR2 FYNNEI.

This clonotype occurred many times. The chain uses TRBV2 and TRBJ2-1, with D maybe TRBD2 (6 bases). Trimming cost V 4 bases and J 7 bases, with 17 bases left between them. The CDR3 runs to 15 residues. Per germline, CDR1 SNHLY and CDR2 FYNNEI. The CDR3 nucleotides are TGTGCCAGCAGTGTTAGAGGGGCTGGGAGGAATGAGCAGTTCTTC. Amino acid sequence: CASSVRGAGRNEQFF.

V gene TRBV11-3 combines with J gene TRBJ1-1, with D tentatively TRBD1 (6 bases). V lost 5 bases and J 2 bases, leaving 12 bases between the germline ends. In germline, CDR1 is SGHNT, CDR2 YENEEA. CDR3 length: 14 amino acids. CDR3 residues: CASSQDRLNTEAFF. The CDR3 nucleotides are TGTGCCAGCAGCCAAGACAGGCTAAACACTGAAGCTTTCTTT.

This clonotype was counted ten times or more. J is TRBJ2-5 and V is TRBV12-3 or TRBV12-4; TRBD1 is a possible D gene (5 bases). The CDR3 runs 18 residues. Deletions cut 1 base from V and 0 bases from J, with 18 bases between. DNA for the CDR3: TGTGCCAGCAGTTTAGAACCCCTCACCGGACAAGACCAAGAGACCCAGTACTTC. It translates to CASSLEPLTGQDQETQYF.

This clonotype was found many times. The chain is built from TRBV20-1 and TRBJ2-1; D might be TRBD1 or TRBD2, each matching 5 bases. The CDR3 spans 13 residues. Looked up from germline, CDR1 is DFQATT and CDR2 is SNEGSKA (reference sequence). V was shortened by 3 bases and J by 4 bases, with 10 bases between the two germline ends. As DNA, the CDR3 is TGCAGTGCTAGTTGGGACCGATACAATGAGCAGTTCTTC. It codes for CSASWDRYNEQFF.

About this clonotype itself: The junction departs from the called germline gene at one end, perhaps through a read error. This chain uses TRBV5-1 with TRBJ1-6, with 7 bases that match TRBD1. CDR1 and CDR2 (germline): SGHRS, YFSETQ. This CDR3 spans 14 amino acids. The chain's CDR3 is CASSFGTANSPLHF. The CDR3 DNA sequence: TGCGCCAGCAGCTTCGGGACAGCAAATTCCCCCCTCCACTTT.

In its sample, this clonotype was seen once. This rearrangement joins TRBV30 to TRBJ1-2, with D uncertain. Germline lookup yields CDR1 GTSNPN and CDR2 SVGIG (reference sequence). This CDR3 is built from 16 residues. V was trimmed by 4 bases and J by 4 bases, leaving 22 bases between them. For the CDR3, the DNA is TGTGCCTGGACGCCAAGATCCTCGGGAACAGCCTATGGCTACACCTTC. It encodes CAWTPRSSGTAYGYTF.

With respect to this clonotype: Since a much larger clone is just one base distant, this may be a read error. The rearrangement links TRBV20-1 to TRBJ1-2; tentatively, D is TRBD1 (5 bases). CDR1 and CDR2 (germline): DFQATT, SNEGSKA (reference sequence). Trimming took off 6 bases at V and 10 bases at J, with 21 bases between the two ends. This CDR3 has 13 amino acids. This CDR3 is CSASNRDRGAYTF. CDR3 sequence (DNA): TGCAGTGCAAGCAACCGGGACCGGGGTGCCTACACCTTC.

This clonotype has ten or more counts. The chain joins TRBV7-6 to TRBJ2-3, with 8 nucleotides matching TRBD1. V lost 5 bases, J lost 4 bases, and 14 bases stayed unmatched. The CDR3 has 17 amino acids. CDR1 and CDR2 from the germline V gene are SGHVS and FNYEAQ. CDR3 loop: CASSQAPGQDLPDTQYF. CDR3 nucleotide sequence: TGTGCCAGCAGCCAAGCCCCGGGACAGGACCTCCCAGATACGCAGTATTTT.

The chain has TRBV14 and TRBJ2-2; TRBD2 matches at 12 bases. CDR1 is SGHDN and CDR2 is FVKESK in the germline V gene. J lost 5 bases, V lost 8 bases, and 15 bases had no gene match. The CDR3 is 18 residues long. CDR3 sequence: CASSPDLAGGPRTGELFF. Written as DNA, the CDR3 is TGTGCCAGCTCACCTGATCTAGCGGGAGGGCCGCGGACCGGGGAGCTGTTTTTT.

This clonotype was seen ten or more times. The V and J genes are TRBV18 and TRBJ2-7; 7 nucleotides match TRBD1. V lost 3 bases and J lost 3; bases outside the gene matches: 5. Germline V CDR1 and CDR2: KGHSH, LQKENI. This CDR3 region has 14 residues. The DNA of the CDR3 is TGTGCCAGCTCACCTCGGCAGGGGGTCTACGAGCAGTACTTC. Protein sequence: CASSPRQGVYEQYF. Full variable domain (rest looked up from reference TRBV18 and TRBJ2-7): NAGVMQNPRHLVRRRGQEARLRCSPMKGHSHVYWYRQLPEEGLKFMVYLQKENIIDESGMPKERFSAEFPKEGPSILRIQQVVRGDSAAYFCASSPRQGVYEQYFGPGTRLTVT.

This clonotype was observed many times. The CDR3 nucleotides read TGTGCCAGCAGCGAAAGCAGGGTAGACACTGAAGCTTTCTTT. It codes for CASSESRVDTEAFF. This sequence joins TRBV7-9 and TRBJ1-1, with D tentatively TRBD1 (5 bases). Between the trimmed V and J ends, which lost 5 bases and 3 bases, there was a span of 13 bases. This CDR3 has 14 amino acids. CDR1 is SEHNR and CDR2 is FQNEAQ in the germline V gene (reference sequence).

The CDR3 DNA reads TGTGCCAGCAGCCAGCGGCTGAACACTGAGGGAGAGACCCAGTACTTC. This encodes CASSQRLNTEGETQYF. The V and J genes are TRBV11-2 and TRBJ2-5; possibly TRBD2 for D (5 bases). The V gene lost 5 bases and the J gene lost 4 bases, with 20 bases spanning the gap. Looked up from germline, CDR1 is SGHAT and CDR2 is FQNNGV. CDR3 size: 16 residues.

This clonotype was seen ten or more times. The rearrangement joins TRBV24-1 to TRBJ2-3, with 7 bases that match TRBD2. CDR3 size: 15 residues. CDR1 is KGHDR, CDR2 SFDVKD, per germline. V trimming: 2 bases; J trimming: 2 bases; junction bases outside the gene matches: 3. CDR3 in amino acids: CATSDWKRDTDTQYF. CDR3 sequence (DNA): TGTGCCACCAGTGATTGGAAGCGGGACACAGATACGCAGTATTTT.

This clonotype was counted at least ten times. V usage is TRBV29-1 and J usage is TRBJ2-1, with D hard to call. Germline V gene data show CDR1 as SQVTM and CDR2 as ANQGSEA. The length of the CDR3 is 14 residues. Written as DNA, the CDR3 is TGCACAGTCATAGTAGTGTCCTACTACAATGAGCAGTTCTTC. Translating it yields CTVIVVSYYNEQFF.

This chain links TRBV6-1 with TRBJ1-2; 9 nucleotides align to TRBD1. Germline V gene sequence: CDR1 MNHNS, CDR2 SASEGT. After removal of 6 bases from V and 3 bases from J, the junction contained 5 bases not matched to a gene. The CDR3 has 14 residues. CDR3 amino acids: CASRHRGRDYGYTF. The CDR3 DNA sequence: TGTGCCAGCAGGCACAGGGGGCGGGACTATGGCTACACCTTC.

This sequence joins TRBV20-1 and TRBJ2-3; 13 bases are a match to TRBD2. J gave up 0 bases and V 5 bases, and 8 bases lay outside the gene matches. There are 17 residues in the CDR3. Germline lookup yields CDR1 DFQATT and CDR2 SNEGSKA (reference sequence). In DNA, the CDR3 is TGCAGTGCTGAGACTAGCGGGAGGAGGACGAGCACAGATACGCAGTATTTT. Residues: CSAETSGRRTSTDTQYF.